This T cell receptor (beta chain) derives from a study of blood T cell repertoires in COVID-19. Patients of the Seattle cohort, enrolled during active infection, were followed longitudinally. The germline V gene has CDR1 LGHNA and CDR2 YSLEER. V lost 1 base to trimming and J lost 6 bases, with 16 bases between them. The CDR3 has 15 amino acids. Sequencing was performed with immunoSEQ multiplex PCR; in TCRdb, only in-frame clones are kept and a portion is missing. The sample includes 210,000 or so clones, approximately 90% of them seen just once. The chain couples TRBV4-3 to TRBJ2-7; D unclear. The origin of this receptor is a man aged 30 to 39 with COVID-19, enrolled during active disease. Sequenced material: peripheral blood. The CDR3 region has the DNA TGCGCCAGCAGCCAAGTCCTGGCTGGTAATTCCGAGCAGTACTTC. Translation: CASSQVLAGNSEQYF.